This T cell receptor beta chain was identified during a study of T-cell reconstitution after alpha-beta-depleted transplantation in children. This clonotype has at least ten counts. The TCRbeta library was prepared with unique molecular identifiers. TCRdb re-analysed the PCR reads in MiXCR, keeping a single row per CDR3 protein. The sample comprises approximately 290,000 distinct CDR3 sequences, approximately 10% of which are singletons, and less than 25% rests with the top ten. This specimen consisted of peripheral blood, obtained 180 days after TCRalphabeta/CD19-depleted stem cell transplant. The receptor was isolated from a male patient between 2 and 10 years old who had a stem cell transplant for chronic granulomatous disease, so the T cells may come from the graft donor.

In DNA, the CDR3 is TGCAGTGCTAGAGATGTCCTACACCCCGGGGGCACTGAAGCTTTCTTT. Translation: CSARDVLHPGGTEAFF. The rearrangement links TRBV20-1 to TRBJ1-1; weak D call: TRBD1 (5 bases). V was pared by 0 bases and J by 4 bases, with 18 bases between. This CDR3 comprises 16 residues. Germline lookup yields CDR1 DFQATT and CDR2 SNEGSKA (reference sequence).